The 29 T cell receptor beta chains presented below share a single source sample, sequenced in a study of CD8+ T cells in alopecia areata. Described treatment: oral pan-JAK inhibitor, 5-10 mg twice daily. Extraction of RNA preceded its reverse transcription into cDNA, which served as the sequencing template. This table comes from immunoSEQ multiplex PCR, and its TCRdb copy is limited to in-frame clones, with some not included. The profile shows more than 100,000 clones, around 56% of them singletons. The sequences come from CD4+ T cells sorted from blood, collected at week 4, from a patient treated with tofacitinib. The receptors were gathered from a human donor with alopecia areata.

The chain's CDR3 is CASSGQGIVFGYGYTF. The CDR3 nucleotides read TGCGCCAGCAGTGGACAGGGTATTGTTTTTGGATATGGCTACACCTTC. The V gene is TRBV5-1, the J gene TRBJ1-2; 8 bases are shared with TRBD1. Unmatched junction bases numbered 14, after V lost 5 bases and J lost 5 bases. This CDR3 comprises 16 residues. Germline CDR1 and CDR2: SGHRS and YFSETQ.

The V call is TRBV5-1, the J call TRBJ2-7; TRBD1 agrees at 8 bases. The CDR3 covers 15 residues. CDR1 is SGHRS, CDR2 YFSETQ, per germline. Trimming took 2 bases from V and 9 from J; bases not matched to a gene: 13. The CDR3 region is CASSFTGTGLSGQYF. CDR3 bases: TGCGCCAGCAGCTTTACCGGGACAGGACTCTCCGGGCAGTACTTC.

This clone appeared a single time. V gene TRBV5-1 combines with J gene TRBJ2-2; D unclear. Deletions cut 2 bases from V and 1 base from J, with 6 bases between. This CDR3 is 14 amino acids long. In germline, CDR1 is SGHRS, CDR2 YFSETQ. The CDR3: CASSLSGNTGELFF. The CDR3 bases are TGCGCCAGCAGCTTATCAGGGAACACCGGGGAGCTGTTTTTT.

This chain joins TRBV19 and TRBJ2-5; 8 bases match TRBD2. The germline V gene encodes CDR1 LNHDA and CDR2 SQIVND (reference sequence). Trimming at V came to 5 bases and at J to 5 bases, leaving 7 bases not matched to a gene. The CDR3 has 14 amino acids. The CDR3 DNA is TGTGCCAGTAGTTCCAGCGGGAGTGGGGAGACCCAGTACTTC. Translating gives CASSSSGSGETQYF. The variable domain in full, with the rest retrieved from reference TRBV19 and TRBJ2-5, is DGGITQSPKYLFRKEGQNVTLSCEQNLNHDAMYWYRQDPGQGLRLIYYSQIVNDFQKGDIAEGYSVSREKKESFPLTVTSAQKNPTAFYLCASSSSGSGETQYFGPGTRLLVL.

In this sample, this clone turned up a few times. J is TRBJ1-1 and V is TRBV5-5; D gene unclear. The CDR3 extends over 13 amino acids. Trimming left V 4 bases short and J 1 base short, with 8 bases between. Germline CDR1 is SGHKS and CDR2 is YYEKEE (reference sequence). This CDR3 is CASSPQANTEAFF. The CDR3 DNA reads as TGTGCCAGCAGCCCACAAGCGAACACTGAAGCTTTCTTT.

The V and J genes are TRBV29-1 and TRBJ1-3, with TRBD1 matching over 7 bases. Germline values: CDR1 SQVTM, CDR2 ANQGSEA. V was clipped by 7 bases and J by 0 bases; unmatched bases: 6. This CDR3 has 14 residues. CDR3 DNA sequence: TGCAGCGCAGTGGACAGGAGCTCTGGAAACACCATATATTTT. It encodes CSAVDRSSGNTIYF.

The V and J genes are TRBV29-1 and TRBJ2-7; D gene unclear. V was trimmed by 2 bases and J by 3 bases, leaving 14 bases between them. In germline, CDR1 is SQVTM, CDR2 ANQGSEA. The CDR3 runs 14 residues. CDR3 bases: TGCAGCGTTGAAATGAGACGGCCGTACTACGAGCAGTACTTC. Translated, it gives CSVEMRRPYYEQYF.

The chain recombines TRBV27 with TRBJ2-1; 8 bases match TRBD2. The CDR3 covers 16 residues. V lost 1 base, J lost 6 bases, and 8 bases stayed unmatched. Germline assignment: CDR1 MNHEY and CDR2 SMNVEV (reference sequence). CDR3 DNA: TGTGCCAGCAGTTTATTTTTTAGCGGGACGACCAATGAGCAGTTCTTC. Translating gives CASSLFFSGTTNEQFF.

Only a few counts were recorded for this clone. This chain uses TRBV7-9 with TRBJ2-7; D ambiguous. The ends were cut back, 0 bases at V and 6 bases at J, with 6 bases in the middle. Per the germline V gene, CDR1 is SEHNR and CDR2 is FQNEAQ (reference sequence). This CDR3 spans 12 amino acids. The CDR3 reads CASSLAGFEQYF. CDR3 nucleotide sequence: TGTGCCAGCAGCTTAGCAGGGTTCGAGCAGTACTTC.

V gene TRBV14 combines with J gene TRBJ2-6; perhaps TRBD2 as D (6 bases). The CDR3 has 16 amino acids. The V and J ends lost 4 bases and 1 base respectively, with 11 bases between them. CDR1 is SGHDN, CDR2 FVKESK, per germline. The chain's CDR3 is CASSRLAVSGANVLTF. Here the CDR3 DNA reads TGTGCCAGCAGCCGATTAGCGGTATCTGGGGCCAACGTCCTGACTTTC. The whole variable domain, filled in from reference TRBV14 and TRBJ2-6, reads EAGVTQFPSHSVIEKGQTVTLRCDPISGHDNLYWYRRVMGKEIKFLLHFVKESKQDESGMPNNRFLAERTGGTYSTLKVQPAELEDSGVYFCASSRLAVSGANVLTFGAGSRLTVL.

This clone has a handful of counts. The chain has TRBV27 and TRBJ1-1; TRBD1 might be the D (6 bases). Deletions cut 3 bases from V and 4 bases from J, with 9 bases between. Germline CDR1 reads MNHEY; CDR2 reads SMNVEV (reference sequence). The CDR3 spans 13 residues. CDR3 in DNA: TGTGCCAGCAGTTTGTGGGGGCCCACTGAAGCTTTCTTT. Its protein product is CASSLWGPTEAFF.

V usage is TRBV29-1 and J usage is TRBJ2-5; D remains unclear. The germline V and J ends were trimmed by 3 bases and 1 base, with 6 bases remaining between them. The germline V gene has CDR1 SQVTM and CDR2 ANQGSEA. There are 12 residues in the CDR3. CDR3 sequence: CSVDYSQETQYF. CDR3 in DNA: TGCAGCGTTGATTACAGCCAAGAGACCCAGTACTTC.

The J gene is TRBJ2-3, the V gene TRBV5-1; 9 bases map to TRBD2. J lost 0 bases, V lost 0 bases, and 2 bases had no gene match. Germline CDR1 and CDR2: SGHRS and YFSETQ. The CDR3 is 16 residues long. In DNA form, the CDR3 reads TGCGCCAGCAGCTTGGCTCTAGCGGGAAGCACAGATACGCAGTATTTT. Protein: CASSLALAGSTDTQYF. The complete variable domain, with remaining parts taken from reference TRBV5-1 and TRBJ2-3, reads KAGVTQTPRYLIKTRGQQVTLSCSPISGHRSVSWYQQTPGQGLQFLFEYFSETQRNKGNFPGRFSGRQFSNSRSEMNVSTLELGDSALYLCASSLALAGSTDTQYFGPGTRLTVL.

The CDR3: CAHQSLLRAEAFF. CDR3 nucleotides: TGTGCCCACCAATCCCTCCTACGGGCTGAAGCTTTCTTT. The genes are TRBV30 and TRBJ1-1; D ambiguous. The CDR3 is 13 residues long. Trimming removed 8 bases at V and 6 bases at J, with 19 bases between. CDR1 GTSNPN and CDR2 SVGIG come from the germline V gene (reference sequence).

This clone was found once. CDR3 region: CASSNNRGQGHTGELFF. In nucleotides, the CDR3 is TGTGCCAGCTCAAATAACCGGGGGCAGGGTCACACCGGGGAGCTGTTTTTT. This chain joins TRBV2 and TRBJ2-2; D is perhaps TRBD1 or TRBD2 (6 bases each). Germline V gene data show CDR1 as SNHLY and CDR2 as FYNNEI. Trimming left V 8 bases short and J 3 bases short, with 22 bases between. This CDR3 is 17 amino acids long.

The chain is built from TRBV6-5 and TRBJ1-6; D is uncertain. This CDR3 has 15 amino acids. CDR1 MNHEY and CDR2 SVGAGI come from the germline V gene. V lost 0 bases and J 8 bases, leaving 11 bases between the germline ends. CDR3 sequence (DNA): TGTGCCAGCAGTTACTCAAGGGAGGCTCATTCACCCCTCCACTTT. Translating it yields CASSYSREAHSPLHF.

In this sample, this clone turned up a few times. This sequence joins TRBV27 and TRBJ2-7, with a tentative D call TRBD1 (6 bases). The germline CDR1 and CDR2 sequences are MNHEY and SMNVEV (reference sequence). V was trimmed by 6 bases and J by 5 bases, leaving 14 bases between them. This CDR3 is built from 13 residues. Here the CDR3 DNA reads TGTGCCAGCAGAGACTGGGGGCTGGACGAGCAGTACTTC. Translated: CASRDWGLDEQYF.

The chain couples TRBV30 to TRBJ2-3; 9 nucleotides line up with TRBD1. Germline V CDR1 and CDR2: GTSNPN, SVGIG (reference sequence). CDR3 size: 12 residues. For the CDR3, the DNA is TGTGCTCGGACAGGGGGCACAGATACGCAGTATTTT. Amino acids: CARTGGTDTQYF. Complete variable domain (other parts from reference TRBV30 and TRBJ2-3): SQTIHQWPATLVQPVGSPLSLECTVEGTSNPNLYWYRQAAGRGLQLLFYSVGIGQISSEVPQNLSASRPQDRQFILSSKKLLLSDSGFYLCARTGGTDTQYFGPGTRLTVL.

This sequence joins TRBV28 and TRBJ1-5; no clear D. The V gene's germline CDR1 is MDHEN and CDR2 SYDVKM. V lost 5 bases, J lost 10 bases, and 21 bases lay in between. The CDR3 runs 15 residues. The DNA for the CDR3 is TGTGCCAGCAGTCCCGGACCTACCAGGATTAGTCCCCAGCATTTT. Protein: CASSPGPTRISPQHF.

The table lists this clone with a few counts. The chain combines TRBV19 with TRBJ1-2; D possibly corresponds to TRBD1 (6 bases). V lost 3 bases to trimming and J lost 2 bases, with 7 bases between them. The CDR3 sequence is 13 residues long. CDR1 LNHDA and CDR2 SQIVND come from the germline V gene (reference sequence). CDR3 amino acids: CASSITGNYGYTF. The CDR3 coding sequence is TGTGCCAGTAGTATTACAGGGAACTATGGCTACACCTTC.

This clone was detected ten times or more. The V and J genes are TRBV7-2 and TRBJ1-1; no reliable D call. The CDR3 length is 13 residues. V gave up 3 bases and J gave up 0 bases, with 5 bases separating them. Germline V gene sequence: CDR1 SGHTA, CDR2 FQGNSA. CDR3 in amino acids: CASSFTVNTEAFF. The CDR3 nucleotides read TGTGCCAGCAGCTTCACGGTGAACACTGAAGCTTTCTTT.

This chain connects TRBV29-1 to TRBJ2-1; TRBD2 agrees at 12 bases. The germline gives CDR1 SQVTM, CDR2 ANQGSEA. The CDR3 is 14 amino acids. V was pared by 8 bases and J by 7 bases, with 9 bases of the junction left unmatched. CDR3 protein: CSLSSGGAGNEQFF. The CDR3 region has the DNA TGCAGCCTATCTAGCGGGGGGGCCGGAAATGAGCAGTTCTTC.

This clone came up once. The J gene is TRBJ2-2, the V gene TRBV30; TRBD1 aligns across 7 bases. Germline CDR1 reads GTSNPN; CDR2 reads SVGIG (reference sequence). This CDR3 is 14 amino acids long. Losses at the gene ends were 4 bases for V and 1 base for J; bases not matched to a gene: 3. For the CDR3, the DNA is TGTGCCTGGAACACAGGGGTGAACACCGGGGAGCTGTTTTTT. Protein: CAWNTGVNTGELFF. The whole variable domain, filled in from reference TRBV30 and TRBJ2-2, reads SQTIHQWPATLVQPVGSPLSLECTVEGTSNPNLYWYRQAAGRGLQLLFYSVGIGQISSEVPQNLSASRPQDRQFILSSKKLLLSDSGFYLCAWNTGVNTGELFFGEGSRLTVL.

V gene TRBV29-1 combines with J gene TRBJ2-2; D perhaps matches TRBD1 (5 bases). From germline, CDR1 is SQVTM and CDR2 ANQGSEA. The CDR3 loop spans 12 amino acids. CDR3 sequence (DNA): TGCACCGCGAGCAGGGCAACCGGGGAGCTGTTTTTT. This codes for CTASRATGELFF.

This clone was counted only a few times. The chain links TRBV28 to TRBJ2-5, with D unresolved. The CDR3 is 12 residues long. Germline lookup yields CDR1 MDHEN and CDR2 SYDVKM. V was clipped by 8 bases and J by 6 bases, with 13 bases between them. Here the CDR3 reads CASSPNRKTQYF. The CDR3 DNA reads TGTGCCAGCTCTCCGAACCGGAAGACCCAGTACTTC.

The chain recombines TRBV14 with TRBJ2-7, with D possibly being TRBD2 (6 bases). The CDR3 covers 17 residues. Trimming took off 3 bases at V and 0 bases at J, with 18 bases between the two ends. Germline loops: CDR1 SGHDN, CDR2 FVKESK. The CDR3 loop reads CASSHFGRGAYSYEQYF. The CDR3 region has the DNA TGTGCCAGCAGCCATTTCGGGAGAGGGGCCTACTCCTACGAGCAGTACTTC.

This rearrangement joins TRBV30 to TRBJ1-3; 7 bases match TRBD1. CDR1 and CDR2 from the germline V gene are GTSNPN and SVGIG (reference sequence). There are 11 residues in the CDR3. CDR3 protein: CARQGGNTIYF. CDR3 DNA sequence: TGTGCACGACAGGGTGGAAACACCATATATTTT.

The chain recombines TRBV2 with TRBJ1-6, with a tentative D call TRBD1 (6 bases). The CDR3 length is 12 residues. CDR1 is SNHLY, CDR2 FYNNEI, per germline. V gave up 4 bases and J gave up 9 bases, with 7 bases separating them. The CDR3 reads CASSVQGSPLHF. The DNA of the CDR3 is TGTGCCAGCAGTGTACAGGGTTCACCCCTCCACTTT.

This chain uses TRBV11-2 with TRBJ1-1; perhaps TRBD1 as D (5 bases). There are 15 residues in the CDR3. Deletions cut 5 bases from V and 1 base from J, with 14 bases between. Germline values: CDR1 SGHAT, CDR2 FQNNGV. CDR3 sequence (DNA): TGTGCCAGCAGCCCCGAGGCACAGGCGAACACTGAAGCTTTCTTT. Residues: CASSPEAQANTEAFF.